Sequencing of this T cell receptor (beta chain) was carried out in a study of CD8+ T cells in alopecia areata. Study-wide background: In an open-label trial, patients got 5 to 10 mg tofacitinib twice daily. Study-wide results and limits: Tofacitinib significantly lowered scalp clonality and expanded CD8+ clones among the top 100. Lesional tissue from the scalp (especially in alopecia totalis/universalis) showed higher clonality than normal scalp.

The treatment is: oral pan-JAK inhibitor, 5-10 mg twice daily. CDR3 length equals 14 residues. Germline CDR1 and CDR2: SGHTA and FQGTGA. Unmatched junction bases numbered 3, after V lost 5 bases and J lost 2 bases. Comments on this clone: Its matching antigen is unknown.

Extracted RNA was reverse transcribed, and the resulting cDNA served as sequencing template. Libraries were prepared by immunoSEQ multiplex PCR; TCRdb keeps only in-frame clonotypes and omits some of them. The sample records more than 95,000 clones, about nine tenths being singletons. The source of this sequence is a human donor with alopecia areata. Sample: CD8+ T cells sorted from blood, taken at roughly week 30, from a patient treated with tofacitinib. The chain carries TRBV7-3 and TRBJ2-3; 8 nucleotides agree with TRBD2. The CDR3 DNA reads as TGTGCCAGCAGCCAACTAGCGGACACAGATACGCAGTATTTT. It specifies CASSQLADTDTQYF.